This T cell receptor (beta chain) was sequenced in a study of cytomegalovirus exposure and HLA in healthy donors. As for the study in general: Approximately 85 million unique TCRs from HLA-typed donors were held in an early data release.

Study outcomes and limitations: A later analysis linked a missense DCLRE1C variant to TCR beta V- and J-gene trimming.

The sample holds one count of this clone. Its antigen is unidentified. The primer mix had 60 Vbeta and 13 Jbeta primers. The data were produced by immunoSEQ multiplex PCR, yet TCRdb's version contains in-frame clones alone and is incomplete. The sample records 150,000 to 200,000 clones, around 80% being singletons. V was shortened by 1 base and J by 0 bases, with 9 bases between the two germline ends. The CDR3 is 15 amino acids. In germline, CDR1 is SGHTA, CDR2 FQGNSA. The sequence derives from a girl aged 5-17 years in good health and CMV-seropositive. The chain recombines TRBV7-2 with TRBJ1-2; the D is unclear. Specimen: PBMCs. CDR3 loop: CASSLEPRPNYGYTF. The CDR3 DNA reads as TGTGCCAGCAGCTTAGAACCCAGGCCTAACTATGGCTACACCTTC.